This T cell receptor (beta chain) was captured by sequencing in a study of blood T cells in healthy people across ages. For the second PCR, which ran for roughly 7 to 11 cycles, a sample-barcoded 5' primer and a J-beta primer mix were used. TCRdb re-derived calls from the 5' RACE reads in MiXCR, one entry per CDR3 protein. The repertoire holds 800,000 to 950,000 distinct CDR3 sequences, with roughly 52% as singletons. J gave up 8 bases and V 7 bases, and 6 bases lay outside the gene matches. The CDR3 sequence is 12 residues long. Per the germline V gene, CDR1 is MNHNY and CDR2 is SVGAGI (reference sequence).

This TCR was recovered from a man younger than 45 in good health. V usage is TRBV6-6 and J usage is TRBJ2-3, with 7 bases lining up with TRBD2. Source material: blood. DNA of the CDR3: TGTGCCAGCACCACGGGGGAGGGTACGCAGTATTTT. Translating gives CASTTGEGTQYF.